This is a list of T cell receptor beta chains from one sample in a study of T cells expressing NK-cell markers. TCRdb reprocessed the 5' RACE reads and keeps a single row for each CDR3 protein, giving no DNA. The sample table sets out some 110,000 distinct CDR3 sequences. Specimen: blood T cells: a sorted CD56 or NKG2C T cell subset, CD4+ or CD8+ T cells, or bulk PBMC T cells (not recorded which). Receptor source: a woman between 18 and 70 years old in good health. Each CDR3 is given with its conserved first and last residue. Not every row has a clone size; where given, it reads once, few, many or a size class.

cdr3_aa: CASSLAGGLNIQYF
j_call: TRBJ2-4
clone_size: NA
v_call: TRBV6-5

cdr3_aa: CASSQGRISYNEQFF
j_call: TRBJ2-1
clone_size: NA
v_call: TRBV4-2

cdr3_aa: CASTIGTSSYNEQFF
j_call: TRBJ2-1
clone_size: NA
v_call: TRBV6-1

cdr3_aa: CASSHLGTFYEQYF
j_call: TRBJ2-7
clone_size: NA
v_call: TRBV6-5

cdr3_aa: CASSPPREDSPYEQYF
j_call: TRBJ2-7
clone_size: NA
v_call: TRBV28

cdr3_aa: CASSLVETETQYF
j_call: TRBJ2-5
clone_size: NA
v_call: TRBV5-4

cdr3_aa: CSAPDSTDTQYF
j_call: TRBJ2-3
clone_size: NA
v_call: TRBV20-1

cdr3_aa: CASSQPPYNEQFF
j_call: TRBJ2-1
clone_size: NA
v_call: TRBV4-3

cdr3_aa: CSAKLEGGELFF
j_call: TRBJ2-2
clone_size: NA
v_call: TRBV20-1

cdr3_aa: CASSSFDSPGQFF
j_call: TRBJ2-1
clone_size: NA
v_call: TRBV6-6

cdr3_aa: CASSPPGGRPDTQYF
j_call: TRBJ2-3
clone_size: NA
v_call: TRBV28

cdr3_aa: CASSPQDSSEQYF
j_call: TRBJ2-7
clone_size: NA
v_call: TRBV9

cdr3_aa: CASSYSTVSYNEQFF
j_call: TRBJ2-1
clone_size: NA
v_call: TRBV6-5

cdr3_aa: CASLARQASYEQYF
j_call: TRBJ2-7
clone_size: NA
v_call: TRBV9

cdr3_aa: CASSQGTGEAYGYTF
j_call: TRBJ1-2
clone_size: medium-sized
v_call: TRBV4-3

cdr3_aa: CSASSGSAEQYF
j_call: TRBJ2-7
clone_size: NA
v_call: TRBV20-1

cdr3_aa: CASSTLANTEAFF
j_call: TRBJ1-1
clone_size: NA
v_call: TRBV19

cdr3_aa: CASSHSGVQETQYF
j_call: TRBJ2-5
clone_size: NA
v_call: TRBV4-1

cdr3_aa: CASTHLDASYNEQFF
j_call: TRBJ2-1
clone_size: NA
v_call: TRBV28

cdr3_aa: CGVGTSGRALFF
j_call: TRBJ2-1
clone_size: NA
v_call: TRBV19

cdr3_aa: CASSLGQISSYEQYF
j_call: TRBJ2-7
clone_size: NA
v_call: TRBV5-5

cdr3_aa: CSVEADWIQETQYF
j_call: TRBJ2-5
clone_size: NA
v_call: TRBV29-1

cdr3_aa: CASSQDWREWDNEQFF
j_call: TRBJ2-1
clone_size: NA
v_call: TRBV4-3

cdr3_aa: CASSQETANTGELFF
j_call: TRBJ2-2
clone_size: NA
v_call: TRBV3-1

cdr3_aa: CASSASSYGYTF
j_call: TRBJ1-2
clone_size: NA
v_call: TRBV9

cdr3_aa: CASSTRPGQSNNEQFF
j_call: TRBJ2-1
clone_size: NA
v_call: TRBV7-2

cdr3_aa: CASSERGGSYNEQFF
j_call: TRBJ2-1
clone_size: NA
v_call: TRBV25-1

cdr3_aa: CASSQFWGSSSYEQYF
j_call: TRBJ2-7
clone_size: NA
v_call: TRBV5-5

cdr3_aa: CASSLSQGVGYEQFF
j_call: TRBJ2-1
clone_size: NA
v_call: TRBV27

cdr3_aa: CASTEQAGSGANVLTF
j_call: TRBJ2-6
clone_size: NA
v_call: TRBV19

cdr3_aa: CASSRLGLAGGLTDTQYF
j_call: TRBJ2-3
clone_size: NA
v_call: TRBV12-3/TRBV12-4

cdr3_aa: CAISESMLAGGLSEQFF
j_call: TRBJ2-1
clone_size: NA
v_call: TRBV10-3

cdr3_aa: CASSEGTANYGYTF
j_call: TRBJ1-2
clone_size: NA
v_call: TRBV4-3

cdr3_aa: CASSYVAGGSYEQYF
j_call: TRBJ2-7
clone_size: NA
v_call: TRBV6-2/TRBV6-3

cdr3_aa: CASRGQDQETQYF
j_call: TRBJ2-5
clone_size: NA
v_call: TRBV7-7

cdr3_aa: CASSLDPGGYNEQFF
j_call: TRBJ2-1
clone_size: NA
v_call: TRBV5-4

cdr3_aa: CARDSGRGQETQYF
j_call: TRBJ2-5
clone_size: NA
v_call: TRBV21-1

cdr3_aa: CASSPDDSQTQETQYF
j_call: TRBJ2-5
clone_size: NA
v_call: TRBV12-3/TRBV12-4

cdr3_aa: CASSLRTGEEAQYF
j_call: TRBJ2-5
clone_size: NA
v_call: TRBV18

cdr3_aa: CASSSTGILHF
j_call: TRBJ1-6
clone_size: NA
v_call: TRBV28

cdr3_aa: CSVEGQTGELFF
j_call: TRBJ2-2
clone_size: NA
v_call: TRBV29-1

cdr3_aa: CASSPAAWETQYF
j_call: TRBJ2-5
clone_size: NA
v_call: TRBV12-3/TRBV12-4

cdr3_aa: CASSLVAGGPYNEQFF
j_call: TRBJ2-1
clone_size: NA
v_call: TRBV7-9

cdr3_aa: CASSYGETGAYEQYF
j_call: TRBJ2-7
clone_size: NA
v_call: TRBV6-5

cdr3_aa: CASRESMNTEAFF
j_call: TRBJ1-1
clone_size: NA
v_call: TRBV5-1

cdr3_aa: CASSLDTSGGPDTQYF
j_call: TRBJ2-3
clone_size: NA
v_call: TRBV7-9

cdr3_aa: CSAVSPQNSGDEQFF
j_call: TRBJ2-1
clone_size: NA
v_call: TRBV29-1

cdr3_aa: CASTLGGAGVRYQETQYF
j_call: TRBJ2-5
clone_size: NA
v_call: TRBV3-1

cdr3_aa: CASSPPGQGNYEQYF
j_call: TRBJ2-7
clone_size: NA
v_call: TRBV28

cdr3_aa: CASTSDRGVWIYNEQFF
j_call: TRBJ2-1
clone_size: NA
v_call: TRBV12-3/TRBV12-4

cdr3_aa: CSARDILAGVGQQYF
j_call: TRBJ2-7
clone_size: NA
v_call: TRBV20-1

cdr3_aa: CAISLDRTYEQYF
j_call: TRBJ2-7
clone_size: NA
v_call: TRBV10-3

cdr3_aa: CASSLFTNTEAFF
j_call: TRBJ1-1
clone_size: NA
v_call: TRBV7-8

cdr3_aa: CASSLVVYTDTQYF
j_call: TRBJ2-3
clone_size: NA
v_call: TRBV5-1